This is a list of T cell receptor beta chains from one sample in a study of blood T cell repertoires in COVID-19. Clones were sequenced by immunoSEQ multiplex PCR, and TCRdb holds only the in-frame ones, with some missing. The profile shows about 150,000 clones, 75% to 90% of them singletons. Sequenced input: peripheral blood. These receptors all come from a man younger than 30 with COVID-19, enrolled during active disease. The CDR3 runs from the conserved cysteine through the conserved F or W. D genes are given only for firm matches. Clone size is stated in some rows and not others, as once, few, many or a class when expanded.

J: TRBJ2-7
D: .
size: .
V: TRBV6-4
DNA: TGTGCCAGCAGCCTTCAGGGGGGTTCCTACGAGCAGTACTTC
CDR3: CASSLQGGSYEQYF

J: TRBJ1-2
D: TRBD1
size: many
V: TRBV30
DNA: TGTGCCTGGACTCGAACAGGGGGGGACTATGGCTACACCTTC
CDR3: CAWTRTGGDYGYTF

J: TRBJ2-7
D: TRBD2
size: .
V: TRBV7-2
DNA: TGTGCCAGCAGCTTATTCACGGGAGGTATGGACGAGCAGTACTTC
CDR3: CASSLFTGGMDEQYF

J: TRBJ2-5
D: TRBD2
size: .
V: TRBV10-1
DNA: TGCGCCAGCAGTGAAGCGGGAGGGGGAGAGACCCAGTACTTC
CDR3: CASSEAGGGETQYF

J: TRBJ1-2
D: TRBD1
size: .
V: TRBV27
DNA: TGTGCCAGCAGTCGCTACGGGACAGCTAACTATGGCTACACCTTC
CDR3: CASSRYGTANYGYTF

J: TRBJ1-6
D: .
size: .
V: TRBV11-2
DNA: TGTGCCAGCAGCTTGGGGGGGTTTAATTCACCCCTCCACTTT
CDR3: CASSLGGFNSPLHF

J: TRBJ2-3
D: .
size: .
V: TRBV7-8
DNA: TGTGCCAGCAGCTTAATGACTGGGTTTAGCACAGATACGCAGTATTTT
CDR3: CASSLMTGFSTDTQYF

J: TRBJ2-1
D: .
size: .
V: TRBV2
DNA: TGTGCCATCCCGTTCGGCTCCTACAATGAGCAGTTCTTC
CDR3: CAIPFGSYNEQFF

J: TRBJ2-7
D: TRBD2
size: .
V: TRBV28
DNA: TGTGCCAGCAGTTCCTTAGTTAGCGGGAGGTCCTACGAGCAGTACTTC
CDR3: CASSSLVSGRSYEQYF

J: TRBJ2-2
D: .
size: .
V: TRBV5-1
DNA: TGCGCCAGCAGCTTAAAGAATGAGTACACCGGGGAGCTGTTTTTT
CDR3: CASSLKNEYTGELFF

J: TRBJ2-7
D: TRBD1
size: once
V: TRBV5-1
DNA: TGCGCCAGCAGCTTGGTCAGCCGGGACAGAACCTACGAGCAGTACTTC
CDR3: CASSLVSRDRTYEQYF

J: TRBJ2-7
D: .
size: few
V: TRBV6-2/TRBV6-3
DNA: TGTGCCAGCAGTTCGTTTACAGGGTTGGGGAACGAGCAGTACTTC
CDR3: CASSSFTGLGNEQYF

J: TRBJ2-7
D: .
size: .
V: TRBV12-3/TRBV12-4
DNA: TGTGCCAGCAGTTCTCAGGGAGGATACGAGCAGTACTTC
CDR3: CASSSQGGYEQYF

J: TRBJ1-1
D: .
size: few
V: TRBV5-1
DNA: TGCGCCAGCAGCTTAGACAGAGACAACACTGAAGCTTTCTTT
CDR3: CASSLDRDNTEAFF

J: TRBJ1-1
D: TRBD1
size: .
V: TRBV28
DNA: TGTGCCAGCACCGGAAGCACAGGGGCTGAAGCTTTCTTT
CDR3: CASTGSTGAEAFF

J: TRBJ2-5
D: TRBD1
size: .
V: TRBV28
DNA: TGTGCCAGCCTGCCGGGACAGGGAGGTTGGGAGACCCAGTACTTC
CDR3: CASLPGQGGWETQYF

J: TRBJ1-4
D: TRBD1
size: .
V: TRBV9
DNA: TGTGCCAGCAGCCCGGGGGACAGCCTAAATGAAAAACTGCTTTTT
CDR3: CASSPGDSLNEKLLF

J: TRBJ2-1
D: .
size: .
V: TRBV6-1
DNA: TGTGCCAGCAGTGAAGGGACAGCCTACAATGAGCAGTTCTTC
CDR3: CASSEGTAYNEQFF

J: TRBJ2-1
D: TRBD1
size: .
V: TRBV29-1
DNA: TGCAGCGTCGCTCAAGGGGGCCGGAATGAGCAGTTCTTC
CDR3: CSVAQGGRNEQFF

J: TRBJ2-3
D: TRBD2
size: .
V: TRBV29-1
DNA: TGCAGCGTAGGGACTAGCGGCACAGATACGCAGTATTTT
CDR3: CSVGTSGTDTQYF

J: TRBJ2-1
D: .
size: .
V: TRBV5-6
DNA: TGTGCCAGCAGCTTGGGACTAGTTGACAATGAGCAGTTCTTC
CDR3: CASSLGLVDNEQFF

J: TRBJ2-5
D: .
size: .
V: TRBV4-3
DNA: TGCGCCAGCAGCGAAACAGGGACAGAGACCCAGTACTTC
CDR3: CASSETGTETQYF

J: TRBJ1-5
D: TRBD1
size: .
V: TRBV6-5
DNA: TGTGCCAGCAGTAAACAGGGGGGGGGCAATCAGCCCCAGCATTTT
CDR3: CASSKQGGGNQPQHF

J: TRBJ2-5
D: TRBD1
size: .
V: TRBV6-1
DNA: TGTGCCAGCAGTGAAGGACAGGGGGAGACCCAGTACTTC
CDR3: CASSEGQGETQYF

J: TRBJ2-1
D: .
size: .
V: TRBV30
DNA: TGTGCCTGGAGTGTCCTCGGGGAGCAGTTCTTC
CDR3: CAWSVLGEQFF

J: TRBJ1-1
D: TRBD1
size: .
V: TRBV19
DNA: TGTGCCAGTATTACGACAGGGATGAACACTGAAGCTTTCTTT
CDR3: CASITTGMNTEAFF

J: TRBJ1-3
D: .
size: few
V: TRBV28
DNA: TGTGCCAGCAGATTAGAGGACAGTCGGGACACCATATATTTT
CDR3: CASRLEDSRDTIYF

J: TRBJ2-7
D: .
size: .
V: TRBV9
DNA: TGTGCCAGCAGCGAGCGAGCGGCGGAGTCCTACGAGCAGTACTTC
CDR3: CASSERAAESYEQYF

J: TRBJ2-2
D: TRBD1
size: .
V: TRBV10-1
DNA: TGCGCCAGCAGTGAGGGATGGGTTGGACAGGGGGGCACCGGGGAGCTGTTTTTT
CDR3: CASSEGWVGQGGTGELFF

J: TRBJ2-7
D: TRBD2
size: .
V: TRBV28
DNA: TGTGCCAGCAGTCCCTACATTAGCGGGAGTGGGTACGAGCAGTACTTC
CDR3: CASSPYISGSGYEQYF

J: TRBJ2-1
D: .
size: .
V: TRBV27
DNA: TGTGCCAGCAGTTTAGCGGGTAATGAGCAGTTCTTC
CDR3: CASSLAGNEQFF

J: TRBJ1-3
D: .
size: .
V: TRBV15
DNA: TGTGCCACCAGCAGAGATGAGGGGGACGGCACCATATATTTT
CDR3: CATSRDEGDGTIYF

J: TRBJ2-3
D: .
size: .
V: TRBV29-1
DNA: TGCAGCGTTGAGGGGGGAGGATGGGATACGCAGTATTTT
CDR3: CSVEGGGWDTQYF

J: TRBJ1-3
D: TRBD1
size: .
V: TRBV5-1
DNA: TGCGCCAGCAGCCTACCGGGACAGGGGCCTTCTTACTCTGGAAACACCATATATTTT
CDR3: CASSLPGQGPSYSGNTIYF

J: TRBJ1-5
D: .
size: .
V: TRBV5-6
DNA: TGTGCCAGCAGCTTGGGCCCCTGGGGGGATCAGCCCCAGCATTTT
CDR3: CASSLGPWGDQPQHF

J: TRBJ1-2
D: .
size: .
V: TRBV7-9
DNA: TGTGCCAGCAGCCAAGTCCGGACAGTCTATGGCTACACCTTC
CDR3: CASSQVRTVYGYTF

J: TRBJ2-7
D: .
size: .
V: TRBV6-6
DNA: TGTGCCAGCAGTTACTCGGGCGGGACCAGCTCCTACGAGCAGTACTTC
CDR3: CASSYSGGTSSYEQYF

J: TRBJ2-7
D: .
size: .
V: TRBV7-8
DNA: TGTGCCAGCACCCAACAAATTAATACAGCCCACTACGAGCAGTACTTC
CDR3: CASTQQINTAHYEQYF

J: TRBJ2-7
D: .
size: .
V: TRBV5-4
DNA: TGTGCCAGCAGCACTGCATTGGGGGCTTTCCACGAGCAGTACTTC
CDR3: CASSTALGAFHEQYF

J: TRBJ1-1
D: TRBD1
size: once
V: TRBV7-2
DNA: TGTGCCAGCAGCCTGACAGGGGGCGCGAACACTGAAGCTTTCTTT
CDR3: CASSLTGGANTEAFF

J: TRBJ2-5
D: .
size: .
V: TRBV30
DNA: TGTGCCTGGAAGAGGTCACAAGAGACCCAGTACTTC
CDR3: CAWKRSQETQYF

J: TRBJ2-7
D: .
size: once
V: TRBV6-2/TRBV6-3
DNA: TGTGCCAGCAGTTACTCGAGGAGGAGAAGCTCCTACGAGCAGTACTTC
CDR3: CASSYSRRRSSYEQYF

J: TRBJ1-5
D: TRBD1
size: .
V: TRBV6-5
DNA: TGTGCCAGCAGTTTCTTGACAGGGTATAGCAATCAGCCCCAGCATTTT
CDR3: CASSFLTGYSNQPQHF

J: TRBJ2-5
D: TRBD2
size: .
V: TRBV29-1
DNA: TGCAGCGTTGAAGTAGGACTAGCAGAGACCCAGTACTTC
CDR3: CSVEVGLAETQYF

J: TRBJ1-2
D: TRBD1
size: few
V: TRBV25-1
DNA: TGTGCCAGCACCCCCGGGGGACAGAATGGCTACACCTTC
CDR3: CASTPGGQNGYTF

J: TRBJ2-1
D: TRBD2
size: .
V: TRBV9
DNA: TGTGCCAGCAACCCCGGGACTAGCGGATCGGGGCAGTTCTTC
CDR3: CASNPGTSGSGQFF

J: TRBJ2-5
D: .
size: .
V: TRBV11-2
DNA: TGTGCCAGCAGCCAACAAGAGACCCAGTACTTC
CDR3: CASSQQETQYF

J: TRBJ2-7
D: TRBD1
size: .
V: TRBV14
DNA: TGTGCCAGCAGCCGAAACGACAGGGGATCCTACGAGCAGTACTTC
CDR3: CASSRNDRGSYEQYF

J: TRBJ2-7
D: .
size: .
V: TRBV21-1
DNA: TGTGCCAAAGACAGGGTGAGGGACGAGCAGTACTTC
CDR3: CAKDRVRDEQYF

J: TRBJ1-2
D: .
size: once
V: TRBV25-1
DNA: TGTGCCAGCAGTGAATATGGGGGGGCTGGCTACACCTTC
CDR3: CASSEYGGAGYTF

J: TRBJ1-6
D: .
size: .
V: TRBV13
DNA: TGTGCCAGCAGCTTAGGGTCAGGGGAGACCTATAATTCACCCCTCCACTTT
CDR3: CASSLGSGETYNSPLHF

J: TRBJ1-6
D: .
size: .
V: TRBV14
DNA: TGTGCCAGCAGCCACCGTTATAGAGAACTCCACTTT
CDR3: CASSHRYRELHF